Below, 14 T cell receptor beta chains from the same sample are listed, as sequenced in a study of blood T cell repertoires in COVID-19. TCRdb's table, derived via immunoSEQ multiplex PCR, lists solely in-frame clones and lacks some. The repertoire holds about 220,000 clones, around 80% seen once, with 5% to 6.5% in the top ten. Sample: peripheral blood. These TCRs come from a woman aged 60-75 years who had recovered from COVID-19.

This clone was seen only a few times. The chain uses TRBV7-2 and TRBJ1-6; 8 bases agree with TRBD1. V was clipped by 2 bases and J by 1 base; unmatched bases: 1. This CDR3 has 16 amino acids. CDR1 is SGHTA and CDR2 is FQGNSA in the germline V gene. The CDR3 sequence is CASSLHRGSYNSPLHF. In nucleotides, the CDR3 is TGTGCCAGCAGCTTACACAGGGGGTCCTATAATTCACCCCTCCACTTT.

The CDR3 region is CASSQGLPLRATNEKLFF. The CDR3 nucleotides are TGCGCCAGCAGCCAAGGCCTCCCCTTAAGAGCAACTAATGAAAAACTGTTTTTT. V gene TRBV4-1 combines with J gene TRBJ1-4; D is unresolved. From germline, CDR1 is MGHRA and CDR2 YSYEKL. The CDR3 extends over 18 amino acids. V was pared by 1 base and J by 0 bases, with 15 bases between.

The sample holds a few counts of this clone. This sequence joins TRBV9 and TRBJ1-1; 10 bases map to TRBD1. This CDR3 contains 13 residues. Germline lookup yields CDR1 SGDLS and CDR2 YYNGEE. Trimming at V came to 0 bases and at J to 12 bases, leaving 5 bases not matched to a gene. CDR3 residues: CASSVGGTGETFF. The CDR3 DNA sequence: TGTGCCAGCAGCGTAGGAGGGACAGGGGAAACTTTCTTT. The full variable domain, in which reference TRBV9 and TRBJ1-1 provide the parts outside the CDR3, is DSGVTQTPKHLITATGQRVTLRCSPRSGDLSVYWYQQSLDQGLQFLIQYYNGEERAKGNILERFSAQQFPDLHSELNLSSLELGDSALYFCASSVGGTGETFFGQGTRLTVV.

This clone was counted only a few times. The rearrangement uses TRBV7-9 and TRBJ2-3, with a possible D match to TRBD2 (5 bases). V was cut by 1 base and J by 0 bases, with 11 bases left in between. From germline, CDR1 is SEHNR and CDR2 FQNEAQ (reference sequence). The CDR3 loop spans 16 amino acids. CDR3 region: CASSLVVSGSTDTQYF. DNA for the CDR3: TGTGCCAGCAGCTTAGTCGTTTCGGGGAGCACAGATACGCAGTATTTT.

This clone was observed a single time. The genes are TRBV6-2 or TRBV6-3 and TRBJ1-5, with 9 bases identical to TRBD1. Germline V CDR1 and CDR2: MNHEY, SVGEGT. The CDR3 totals 15 residues. The junction had 5 bases not matched to a gene; V was cut back by 6 bases and J by 2 bases. This CDR3 reads CASSTTGGGNQPQHF. The CDR3 DNA reads as TGTGCCAGCAGCACCACAGGGGGCGGCAATCAGCCCCAGCATTTT.

CDR3 region: CASRDAGTANSPLHF. In nucleotides, the CDR3 is TGTGCCAGCAGGGATGCCGGGACAGCTAATTCACCCCTCCACTTT. The chain joins TRBV7-9 to TRBJ1-6; 7 nucleotides agree with TRBD1. The CDR3 runs to 15 residues. V shed 6 bases and J 6 bases; nucleotides not matched to a gene: 8. Per the germline V gene, CDR1 is SEHNR and CDR2 is FQNEAQ (reference sequence).

CDR3 in DNA: TGTGCCAGCAGTTACAACAGGGATGAAAAACTGTTTTTT. It is translated as CASSYNRDEKLFF. The genes are TRBV6-5 and TRBJ1-4; TRBD1 might be the D (6 bases). The CDR3 runs 13 residues. V dropped 2 bases and J dropped 6 bases, with 7 bases sitting between them. Germline values: CDR1 MNHEY, CDR2 SVGAGI.

The chain joins TRBV7-6 to TRBJ2-1; 10 bases are a match to TRBD1. The trim removed 4 bases at V and 6 bases at J, leaving 3 bases unmatched. The CDR3 has 14 residues. Germline loops: CDR1 SGHVS, CDR2 FNYEAQ. The CDR3 reads CASSSDRGPNEQFF. In nucleotides, the CDR3 is TGTGCCAGCAGCTCAGACAGGGGGCCCAATGAGCAGTTCTTC.

The chain is built from TRBV4-2 and TRBJ2-3; D is possibly TRBD1 (6 bases). V gave up 3 bases and J gave up 5 bases, with 24 bases separating them. In germline, CDR1 is LGHNA, CDR2 YNFKEQ. There are 18 residues in the CDR3. The DNA for the CDR3 is TGTGCCAGCAGCCAGGGTTGGACAGCGACGGAGACTTTAGATACGCAGTATTTT. Protein: CASSQGWTATETLDTQYF.

The chain is built from TRBV27 and TRBJ2-7; D is undetermined. This CDR3 contains 13 residues. V lost 8 bases, J lost 6 bases, and 17 bases lay in between. Germline CDR1 reads MNHEY; CDR2 reads SMNVEV (reference sequence). CDR3 loop: CASGRFPGTEQYF. The DNA for the CDR3 is TGTGCCAGCGGTCGTTTCCCAGGCACCGAGCAGTACTTC.

The V gene is TRBV6-6, the J gene TRBJ1-3, with TRBD1 matching 8 bases. Looked up from germline, CDR1 is MNHNY and CDR2 is SVGAGI (reference sequence). V shed 5 bases and J 2 bases; nucleotides not matched to a gene: 5. This CDR3 region has 15 residues. In nucleotides, the CDR3 is TGTGCCAGCAGTCTTCCACAGGGGGCTGGAAACACCATATATTTT. Encoded protein: CASSLPQGAGNTIYF.

CDR3 sequence: CASSQEKGAGTGELFF. CDR3 in DNA: TGTGCCAGCAGCCAAGAGAAGGGGGCGGGCACCGGGGAGCTGTTTTTT. The chain has TRBV4-2 and TRBJ2-2; 7 nucleotides agree with TRBD1. Looked up from germline, CDR1 is LGHNA and CDR2 is YNFKEQ. This CDR3 has 16 amino acids. The trim removed 0 bases at V and 4 bases at J, leaving 5 bases unmatched.

The rearrangement links TRBV2 to TRBJ2-7; TRBD2 is a possible D gene (5 bases). The CDR3 totals 13 residues. V lost 10 bases and J 4 bases, leaving 17 bases between the germline ends. CDR1 and CDR2 (germline): SNHLY, FYNNEI. The CDR3 bases are TGTGCCACCACCGGAGGCAAAGCATACGAGCAGTACTTC. Protein sequence: CATTGGKAYEQYF.

J is TRBJ2-2 and V is TRBV6-2 or TRBV6-3; 7 nucleotides match TRBD2. This CDR3 is 16 amino acids long. Trimming cost V 2 bases and J 0 bases; bases outside gene matches: 3. Germline lookup yields CDR1 MNHEY and CDR2 SVGEGT. The DNA of the CDR3 is TGTGCCAGCAGTTACAGGGCGGGAGCGAACACCGGGGAGCTGTTTTTT. Protein product: CASSYRAGANTGELFF.